What follows describes a single TCR beta chain. As originally analysed: Amplification with reference gene primers provided the estimates of nucleated cell counts. Repertoires were generated with immunoSEQ multiplex PCR, while TCRdb's copy carries only in-frame clones and drops some. That table gives V, J and clone size, and the DNA gave D and trimming. The data contain some 83,000 clones, around 80% of them singletons. Germline assignment: CDR1 LNHDA and CDR2 SQIVND (reference sequence). The CDR3 runs 14 residues. Trimming stripped 2 bases from V and 4 bases from J, with 9 bases between. These data belong to a study of blood T cell repertoires in COVID-19. Background on the study: COVID-19 samples, acute and convalescent, were from the United States, Italy and Spain. PBMCs, B-cell-depleted T cells, or T cells provided the cDNA or gDNA that made up the material.

V is TRBV19 and J is TRBJ1-5, with D perhaps matching TRBD1 (5 bases). This TCR was recovered from a human donor in a cohort sampled during active COVID-19. Material for sequencing was peripheral blood. The CDR3 sequence is CASSIRPGNQPQHF. CDR3 in DNA: TGTGCCAGTAGTATAAGGCCAGGGAATCAGCCCCAGCATTTT.